The rows below give T cell receptor beta chains drawn from one sample of a study of T-cell memory formation after mild COVID-19. MiXCR was run by TCRdb on the 5' RACE reads, yielding one entry per CDR3 protein. The repertoire holds about 470,000 distinct CDR3 sequences, roughly 25% seen once, with about 12% in the top ten. The sequenced material came from PBMCs or a T cell subset sorted from them (not recorded which). These receptors were obtained from an adult woman who had mild COVID-19 (a few samples of this study predate the infection). Cell type and time point are not known. CDR3s include the opening cysteine and the closing phenylalanine or tryptophan. A D gene is named only where the DNA matches it firmly. Clone size is shown for a subset of rows, as once, few, many or a class of expanded clone.

J gene	V gene	clone size	D gene	CDR3 DNA	CDR3 protein
TRBJ2-3	TRBV21-1	few	NA	TGTGCCAGCCCCCCCGAAAGCACAGATACGCAGTATTTT	CASPPESTDTQYF
TRBJ2-3	TRBV20-1	NA	TRBD2	TGCAGTGCTAGAGAAGGACTAGCGGGAGGTAGCGGTAGCACAGATACGCAGTATTTT	CSAREGLAGGSGSTDTQYF
TRBJ2-1	TRBV27	few	NA	TGTGCCAGCAGTGATGAGGGGTGGAATGAGCAGTTCTTC	CASSDEGWNEQFF
TRBJ2-3	TRBV7-3	few	TRBD2	TGTGCCAGCAGCAAGACTAGCCTGGATACGCAGTATTTT	CASSKTSLDTQYF
TRBJ2-7	TRBV29-1	NA	NA	TGCAGCGTTGGGGGGCCAGACGAGCAGTACTTC	CSVGGPDEQYF
TRBJ1-1	TRBV4-2	few	NA	TGTGCCAGCAGCCAAGATTCTATTTCGAACACTGAAGCTTTCTTT	CASSQDSISNTEAFF
TRBJ2-2	TRBV11-2	few	NA	TGTGCCAGCAGCTTAGTTGTTGGGGTGAACACCGGGGAGCTGTTTTTT	CASSLVVGVNTGELFF
TRBJ2-2	TRBV3-1	NA	TRBD2	TGTGCCAGCAGCCCCGAAGCGGGGAGGGGTACCGGGGAGCTGTTTTTT	CASSPEAGRGTGELFF
TRBJ1-5	TRBV7-9	few	NA	TGTGCCAGCAGCCCTGGGGGGGGGCAGATTAGCAATCAGCCCCAGCATTTT	CASSPGGGQISNQPQHF
TRBJ1-2	TRBV6-5	NA	NA	TGTGCCAGCAGCCAGCAGGGGCCAGCCTATGGCTACACCTTC	CASSQQGPAYGYTF
TRBJ1-3	TRBV12-3/TRBV12-4	NA	NA	TGTGCCAGCAGTTTTTCTATCTCTGGAAACACCATATATTTT	CASSFSISGNTIYF
TRBJ2-3	TRBV20-1	NA	TRBD2	TGCAGTGCTAACGGGGGGGCCTCAGATACGCAGTATTTT	CSANGGASDTQYF
TRBJ2-3	TRBV24-1	NA	TRBD2	TGTGCCACCAGTGACCGCGGACTAGTCTCTAGCACAGATACGCAGTATTTT	CATSDRGLVSSTDTQYF
TRBJ1-1	TRBV3-1	NA	NA	TGTGCCAGCAGCCAAGGGTGGCGGAACACTGAAGCTTTCTTT	CASSQGWRNTEAFF
TRBJ1-5	TRBV7-8	NA	TRBD1	TGTGCCAGCAGCCCAGGAGTGAGGGACAGCTTCGAGGGGAGCAATCAGCCCCAGCATTTT	CASSPGVRDSFEGSNQPQHF
TRBJ2-1	TRBV7-2	few	NA	TGTGCCAGCAGCTTAGCGGTCCGAGGTGGTGAGCAGTTCTTC	CASSLAVRGGEQFF
TRBJ2-1	TRBV18	NA	NA	TGTGCCAGCTCACCTGGAAGCCTCCGTGAGCAGTTCTTC	CASSPGSLREQFF
TRBJ2-1	TRBV7-3	NA	TRBD2	TGTGCCAGCAGCACCGTAGCGGGGGGTTACAATGAGCAGTTCTTC	CASSTVAGGYNEQFF
TRBJ2-7	TRBV19	few	NA	TGTGCCAGTAGTTCTAACGGAAAGTTCTCCTACGAGCAGTACTTC	CASSSNGKFSYEQYF
TRBJ2-7	TRBV29-1	few	NA	TGCAGCGTTGAAGCGGGGAGGGGGCCCTCCTACGAGCAGTACTTC	CSVEAGRGPSYEQYF
TRBJ2-5	TRBV12-3/TRBV12-4	once	TRBD1	TGTGCCAGCAGTTACTCCGGGACAGGGGTAGAGACCCAGTACTTC	CASSYSGTGVETQYF
TRBJ2-1	TRBV12-3/TRBV12-4	NA	NA	TGTGCCAGCAGCCCTCCGGGGGCGAATGAGCAGTTCTTC	CASSPPGANEQFF
TRBJ1-1	TRBV6-5	NA	NA	TGTGCCAGCAGTCAGGCGAGACAGGCGTTTATGAACACTGAAGCTTTCTTT	CASSQARQAFMNTEAFF
TRBJ2-7	TRBV6-6	few	TRBD1	TGTGCCAGCAGTTACTTGGACAGGAGCTCCTACGAGCAGTACTTC	CASSYLDRSSYEQYF
TRBJ2-7	TRBV29-1	NA	NA	TGCAGCGTCCGTACCGGAACCGAGCAGTACTTC	CSVRTGTEQYF
TRBJ2-3	TRBV12-3/TRBV12-4	few	TRBD2	TGTGCCAGCAGTTTACGAGCGGGGGGGCCGGGGACGCAGTATTTT	CASSLRAGGPGTQYF
TRBJ2-5	TRBV7-2	few	NA	TGTGCCAGCAGCTTATTTGGTAGACGAGAGACCCAGTACTTC	CASSLFGRRETQYF
TRBJ1-1	TRBV4-3	NA	TRBD1	TGCGCCAGCAGCCAGGACAGGGGGCACGGCACTGAAGCTTTCTTT	CASSQDRGHGTEAFF
TRBJ2-7	TRBV29-1	NA	NA	TGCAGCGTTGACTGGGGAAGCTCCTACGAGCAGTACTTC	CSVDWGSSYEQYF
TRBJ2-3	TRBV9	NA	TRBD1	TGTGCCAGCAGCGCGCTGCCGGGACAGGGGGGAGGCACGCAGTATTTT	CASSALPGQGGGTQYF
TRBJ2-7	TRBV12-3/TRBV12-4	few	NA	TGTGCCAGCACCCTTACAGGGATCCGATACGAGCAGTACTTC	CASTLTGIRYEQYF
TRBJ1-4	TRBV7-8	NA	NA	TGTGCCAGCAGCCTGAGACAGTTTAATGAAAAACTGTTTTTT	CASSLRQFNEKLFF
TRBJ1-2	TRBV29-1	NA	NA	TGCAGCGTTGAAGAAGGTCGGCAGGGAGGGGGCTATGGCTACACCTTC	CSVEEGRQGGGYGYTF
TRBJ2-5	TRBV28	NA	TRBD1	TGTGCCAGCAGTTCTTCCGGGACAGGGCTCGAAGAGACCCAGTACTTC	CASSSSGTGLEETQYF
TRBJ2-7	TRBV24-1	few	NA	TGTGCCACCAGTGGCCGACAGAATTTCTACGAGCAGTACTTC	CATSGRQNFYEQYF
TRBJ2-3	TRBV7-2	many	NA	TGTGCCAGCAGCTTAGGTTTGGCGGCCACAGATACGCAGTATTTT	CASSLGLAATDTQYF
TRBJ1-1	TRBV7-8	once	NA	TGTGCCAGCAGCTTAGTTGGGGCGGGCACTGAAGCTTTCTTT	CASSLVGAGTEAFF
TRBJ1-6	TRBV7-6	few	TRBD1	TGTGCCAGCAGCCAAGAACCGGGACAGAACAATTCACCCCTCCACTTT	CASSQEPGQNNSPLHF
TRBJ1-1	TRBV24-1	NA	NA	TGTGCCACCAGTGATCCCGGGGGGACTGAAGCTTTCTTT	CATSDPGGTEAFF
TRBJ2-1	TRBV6-2/TRBV6-3	NA	NA	TGTGCCAGCAGCGACCCTAAAGACAGCTACAATGAGCAGTTCTTC	CASSDPKDSYNEQFF
TRBJ1-2	TRBV15	NA	NA	TGTGCCACCAGCGGCTCCCGGTCCTATGGCTACACCTTC	CATSGSRSYGYTF
TRBJ2-7	TRBV27	many	NA	TGTGCCAGCAGCCGGGACATCTCCTACGAGCAGTACTTC	CASSRDISYEQYF
TRBJ2-2	TRBV3-1	NA	NA	TGTGCCAGCAGGGACCCGAACACCGGGGAGCTGTTTTTT	CASRDPNTGELFF
TRBJ2-1	TRBV6-4	NA	TRBD1	TGTGCCAGCAGTGACTCGGGGACAGGGGCGTCTAATGAGCAGTTCTTC	CASSDSGTGASNEQFF
TRBJ2-5	TRBV7-9	NA	NA	TGTGCCAGCAGCCCGTACGGGGCTCTGAAAGAGACCCAGTACTTC	CASSPYGALKETQYF
TRBJ2-2	TRBV7-3	few	NA	TGTGCCAGCAGCTCAGACTCGTACACCGGGGAGCTGTTTTTT	CASSSDSYTGELFF
TRBJ2-5	TRBV18	few	NA	TGTGCCAGCTCACCACCGGGCAAAGAGACCCAGTACTTC	CASSPPGKETQYF
TRBJ2-1	TRBV29-1	NA	TRBD2	TGCAGCGTTGAAGTAGCCAGCGGGGGTTCCTACAATGAGCAGTTCTTC	CSVEVASGGSYNEQFF
TRBJ2-3	TRBV20-1	NA	TRBD2	TGCAGTGCTAGATACAGGACTAGCTCAGATACGCAGTATTTT	CSARYRTSSDTQYF
TRBJ2-3	TRBV6-2/TRBV6-3	few	NA	TGTGCCAGCAGCTTTACAGGGTCAGATACGCAGTATTTT	CASSFTGSDTQYF
TRBJ2-7	TRBV5-8	NA	NA	TGTGCCAGCAGCTTTATACAGGACTACGAGCAGTACTTC	CASSFIQDYEQYF
TRBJ2-1	TRBV4-3	NA	TRBD1	TGCGCCAGCAGCCACCTTCTTTACGGGACAGGGGGCTCACACTCCTACAATGAGCAGTTCTTC	CASSHLLYGTGGSHSYNEQFF
TRBJ2-5	TRBV6-5	NA	NA	TGTGCCAGCAGTTATTTTCAGGGACAAGAGACCCAGTACTTC	CASSYFQGQETQYF
TRBJ2-3	TRBV20-1	NA	TRBD2	TGCAGTGCTACCCCCCGGGGTACGGGAGGGACGGTAGATACGCAGTATTTT	CSATPRGTGGTVDTQYF
TRBJ2-1	TRBV5-5	NA	NA	TGTGCCAGCAGCATTCCCCGTTTAGCGGCCAACAATGAGCAGTTCTTC	CASSIPRLAANNEQFF
TRBJ2-5	TRBV10-3	few	TRBD2	TGTGCCATCAGTGACTTGACTAGCGGGAATGGAGAGACCCAGTACTTC	CAISDLTSGNGETQYF
TRBJ2-1	TRBV19	many	NA	TGTGCCAGTAGTAGGGACTCTGCCTACAATGAGCAGTTCTTC	CASSRDSAYNEQFF
TRBJ2-3	TRBV7-3	NA	TRBD2	TGTGCCAGCAGCCCCAGCGGGAGGGCGGAAGATACGCAGTATTTT	CASSPSGRAEDTQYF